This is a list of T cell receptor beta chains from one sample in a study of T cells after yellow fever vaccination. TCRdb ran MiXCR on the 5' RACE reads and lists one entry per CDR3 protein. The data hold around 320,000 distinct CDR3 sequences, with about 10% observed a single time. This material consisted of CD4+ T cells sorted from PBMCs, taken 45 days after the yellow fever booster vaccination. These receptors came from a man aged 18 to 30 who received the YFV17D yellow fever vaccine. Both conserved end residues are part of each CDR3. D genes are given only for firm matches. Not every row has a clone size; where given, it reads once, few, many or a size class.

d_gene: NA
abundance: few
v_gene: TRBV3-1
j_gene: TRBJ1-2
CDR3nt: TGTGCCAGCAGCCAAACGTTTTTTGGCTACACCTTC
CDR3aa: CASSQTFFGYTF

d_gene: TRBD2
abundance: NA
v_gene: TRBV4-3
j_gene: TRBJ2-3
CDR3nt: TGCGCCAGCAGCCAAGATCGTCGAGCGGGGGGGAGCACAGATACGCAGTATTTT
CDR3aa: CASSQDRRAGGSTDTQYF

d_gene: NA
abundance: NA
v_gene: TRBV6-2/TRBV6-3
j_gene: TRBJ2-7
CDR3nt: TGTGCCAGCTTCAATCCGGGGGCCGGGCCCTACGAGCAGTACTTC
CDR3aa: CASFNPGAGPYEQYF

d_gene: TRBD1
abundance: many
v_gene: TRBV5-1
j_gene: TRBJ2-1
CDR3nt: TGCGCCAGCAGCCGAGGACAGGGATTATACAATGAGCAGTTCTTC
CDR3aa: CASSRGQGLYNEQFF

d_gene: NA
abundance: NA
v_gene: TRBV11-1
j_gene: TRBJ2-7
CDR3nt: TGTGCCAGCAGCTCGGGGCAGATTTCTATTGCCTACGAGCAGTACTTC
CDR3aa: CASSSGQISIAYEQYF

d_gene: NA
abundance: NA
v_gene: TRBV7-2
j_gene: TRBJ2-5
CDR3nt: TGTGCCAGCAGCTCCAGCGGGCTCCAAGAGACCCAGTACTTC
CDR3aa: CASSSSGLQETQYF

d_gene: NA
abundance: NA
v_gene: TRBV14
j_gene: TRBJ1-2
CDR3nt: TGTGCCAGCAGCCAAGCGTACCGGCGGGGTGGCTACACCTTC
CDR3aa: CASSQAYRRGGYTF

d_gene: TRBD1
abundance: many
v_gene: TRBV6-6
j_gene: TRBJ1-5
CDR3nt: TGTGCCAGCAGTCCATCACAGGGGAACCGTCAGCCCCAGCATTTT
CDR3aa: CASSPSQGNRQPQHF

d_gene: TRBD1
abundance: few
v_gene: TRBV12-3/TRBV12-4
j_gene: TRBJ1-2
CDR3nt: TGTGCCAGCAGATACAGGGGTCGACATGGCTACACCTTC
CDR3aa: CASRYRGRHGYTF

d_gene: NA
abundance: few
v_gene: TRBV7-6
j_gene: TRBJ2-3
CDR3nt: TGTGCCAGCAGCTTAGCGCAGGGGCCCTCTTCAGATACGCAGTATTTT
CDR3aa: CASSLAQGPSSDTQYF

d_gene: NA
abundance: few
v_gene: TRBV6-5
j_gene: TRBJ1-2
CDR3nt: TGTGCCAGCAGTTACAGCGCCGGGGGCGCTTGGGGCTACACCTTC
CDR3aa: CASSYSAGGAWGYTF

d_gene: NA
abundance: NA
v_gene: TRBV12-3/TRBV12-4
j_gene: TRBJ1-5
CDR3nt: TGTGCCAGCAGTAAACAGGACAGCCTTCAGCATTTT
CDR3aa: CASSKQDSLQHF

d_gene: TRBD1
abundance: few
v_gene: TRBV4-1
j_gene: TRBJ1-4
CDR3nt: TGCGCCAGCAGCCACCCGGGACAGGTTAATGAAAAACTGTTTTTT
CDR3aa: CASSHPGQVNEKLFF